The next 5 T cell receptor beta chains were all read from a single sample in a study of blood T cell repertoires in COVID-19. Produced via immunoSEQ multiplex PCR; TCRdb's table is partial and in-frame only. Seen here are some 270,000 clones, 80% to 85% observed once, and the top ten hold approximately 15%. The sequenced sample consisted of peripheral blood. These receptors were collected from a person aged 65 to 85 with COVID-19, enrolled during active disease.

The V gene is TRBV7-6, the J gene TRBJ2-1, with 11 bases identical to TRBD2. The CDR3 is 17 amino acids. J gave up 1 base and V 5 bases, and 7 bases lay outside the gene matches. Germline assignment: CDR1 SGHVS and CDR2 FNYEAQ. The chain's CDR3 is CASSLRTSGLSYNEQFF. CDR3 bases: TGTGCCAGCAGCCTCAGGACTAGCGGGCTTTCCTACAATGAGCAGTTCTTC.

The rearrangement uses TRBV29-1 and TRBJ2-1, with TRBD1 matching 9 bases. The CDR3 has 14 residues. Germline assignment: CDR1 SQVTM and CDR2 ANQGSEA. V lost 4 bases, J lost 7 bases, and 8 bases stayed unmatched. The CDR3 DNA is TGCAGCGTTGCCGGGGACAGGGTTGGAAATGAGCAGTTCTTC. This gives the protein CSVAGDRVGNEQFF.

The table lists this clone with a few counts. The chain joins TRBV6-5 to TRBJ2-1; 9 positions agree with TRBD2. The CDR3 loop spans 15 amino acids. Per germline, CDR1 MNHEY and CDR2 SVGAGI. V trimming: 10 bases; J trimming: 7 bases; junction bases outside the gene matches: 14. DNA of the CDR3: TGTGCCACCTTTTGGGGGAGAGCGGGAGGTAATGAGCAGTTCTTC. As protein: CATFWGRAGGNEQFF.

This chain uses TRBV7-2 with TRBJ2-7, with 10 bases that match TRBD2. The V gene end was trimmed by 3 bases and the J gene end by 5 bases; junction bases not matched to a gene: 10. The CDR3 is 16 amino acids. Germline V CDR1 and CDR2: SGHTA, FQGNSA. CDR3 nucleotide sequence: TGTGCCAGCAGCTTCCAAACAACTAGCGGGAAGGACGAGCAGTACTTC. Translated, it gives CASSFQTTSGKDEQYF. The full variable domain, completed using reference TRBV7-2 and TRBJ2-7, is GAGVSQSPSNKVTEKGKDVELRCDPISGHTALYWYRQSLGQGLEFLIYFQGNSAPDKSGLPSDRFSAERTGGSVSTLTIQRTQQEDSAVYLCASSFQTTSGKDEQYFGPGTRLTVT.

The chain uses TRBV30 and TRBJ1-3, with a weak D call TRBD1 (5 bases). This CDR3 contains 13 residues. V lost 3 bases and J lost 0, with 6 bases in between. The germline gives CDR1 GTSNPN, CDR2 SVGIG (reference sequence). Here the CDR3 DNA reads TGTGCCTGGAGCACAGGCTCTGGAAACACCATATATTTT. It encodes CAWSTGSGNTIYF.